The 21 T cell receptor beta chains below all came from one sample that was sequenced in a study of blood T cell repertoires in COVID-19. Measured with immunoSEQ multiplex PCR; TCRdb has only the in-frame clones, and not every one. The sample holds 130,000 to 150,000 clones, approximately 80% seen once. The source material was peripheral blood. The origin of the receptors is a woman aged 45-65 years with acute or convalescent COVID-19.

J is TRBJ2-1 and V is TRBV19; 10 nucleotides match TRBD2. Germline CDR1 and CDR2: LNHDA and SQIVND (reference sequence). V gave up 3 bases and J gave up 7 bases; unmatched junction bases: 6. This CDR3 spans 15 amino acids. CDR3 sequence (DNA): TGTGCCAGTAGTATGAGCGGGGGGGCCCTGAATGAGCAGTTCTTC. It yields the protein CASSMSGGALNEQFF. The full variable domain, its missing parts supplied by reference TRBV19 and TRBJ2-1, is DGGITQSPKYLFRKEGQNVTLSCEQNLNHDAMYWYRQDPGQGLRLIYYSQIVNDFQKGDIAEGYSVSREKKESFPLTVTSAQKNPTAFYLCASSMSGGALNEQFFGPGTRLTVL.

The rearrangement joins TRBV11-1 to TRBJ1-3; 8 bases line up with TRBD1. CDR3 length: 14 amino acids. J lost 1 base, V lost 5 bases, and 1 base had no gene match. Germline V gives CDR1 SGHAT, CDR2 FQDESV (reference sequence). The CDR3 DNA sequence: TGTGCCAGCAGCCGGACAGGGTCTGGAAACACCATATATTTT. As protein: CASSRTGSGNTIYF.

The genes are TRBV9 and TRBJ1-1; TRBD1 might be the D (6 bases). This CDR3 region has 14 residues. The V end was cut by 3 bases, the J end by 6 bases, with 15 bases between. Germline V gene data show CDR1 as SGDLS and CDR2 as YYNGEE. The CDR3 coding sequence is TGTGCCAGCAGCGCGATAAGGACAGTCTCTGAAGCTTTCTTT. Translated, it gives CASSAIRTVSEAFF.

This chain links TRBV14 with TRBJ1-2, with 9 bases lining up with TRBD1. CDR3 length equals 15 residues. The ends lost 4 bases at V and 5 bases at J; junction bases unmatched: 8. Per the germline V gene, CDR1 is SGHDN and CDR2 is FVKESK. CDR3: CASSPPGQGLYGYTF. CDR3 nucleotides: TGTGCCAGCAGCCCTCCGGGACAGGGTTTGTATGGCTACACCTTC.

The V and J genes are TRBV19 and TRBJ1-5, with D tentatively TRBD1 (5 bases). The CDR3 contains 15 residues. CDR1 LNHDA and CDR2 SQIVND come from the germline V gene (reference sequence). Trimming stripped 6 bases from V and 6 bases from J, with 18 bases between. CDR3 residues: CASSPTDSLSQPQHF. As DNA, the CDR3 is TGTGCCAGTAGCCCAACCGACAGTCTCAGTCAGCCCCAGCATTTT. The full variable domain, its missing parts supplied by reference TRBV19 and TRBJ1-5, is DGGITQSPKYLFRKEGQNVTLSCEQNLNHDAMYWYRQDPGQGLRLIYYSQIVNDFQKGDIAEGYSVSREKKESFPLTVTSAQKNPTAFYLCASSPTDSLSQPQHFGDGTRLSIL.

The chain is built from TRBV7-2 and TRBJ2-3; a possible D gene is TRBD2 (6 bases). The germline V gene encodes CDR1 SGHTA and CDR2 FQGNSA. Trimming cost V 7 bases and J 0 bases, with 20 bases left between them. The CDR3 has 17 amino acids. In DNA, the CDR3 is TGTGCCAGCAACACCCTTGGAGGGGCGGGGAGCACAGATACGCAGTATTTT. Translated: CASNTLGGAGSTDTQYF.

The rearrangement joins TRBV5-6 to TRBJ1-4, with D perhaps matching TRBD1 (6 bases). Trimming pared 2 bases from V and 0 bases from J, leaving 11 bases between. This CDR3 spans 16 amino acids. Germline V CDR1 and CDR2: SGHDT, YYEEEE. Written as DNA, the CDR3 is TGTGCCAGCAGCTTAAGGCAGGGGTCAACTAATGAAAAACTGTTTTTT. Translating gives CASSLRQGSTNEKLFF. Variable domain in full (rest from reference TRBV5-6 and TRBJ1-4): DAGVTQSPTHLIKTRGQQVTLRCSPKSGHDTVSWYQQALGQGPQFIFQYYEEEERQRGNFPDRFSGHQFPNYSSELNVNALLLGDSALYLCASSLRQGSTNEKLFFGSGTQLSVL.

CDR3 in DNA: TGTGCCAGCAGCCCGGGGACAGGAACTAGCAATCAGCCCCAGCATTTT. Amino acid sequence: CASSPGTGTSNQPQHF. The rearrangement joins TRBV9 to TRBJ1-5; 8 bases agree with TRBD1. Germline V gene sequence: CDR1 SGDLS, CDR2 YYNGEE. The CDR3 spans 16 residues. V gave up 4 bases and J gave up 0 bases; unmatched junction bases: 6.

The gene calls are TRBV7-2 and TRBJ2-1; D might be TRBD2 (6 bases). In germline, CDR1 is SGHTA, CDR2 FQGNSA. The V end was cut by 3 bases, the J end by 8 bases, with 14 bases between. This CDR3 contains 14 residues. The CDR3 region is CASSFNGGGDEQFF. The CDR3 DNA reads as TGTGCCAGCAGCTTCAACGGGGGTGGCGATGAGCAGTTCTTC.

This clone was detected a few times. A junction boundary mismatches the germline segment, possibly from a read error. The CDR3 sequence: CATRGDSHNEQFF. DNA for the CDR3: TGTGCCACCCGGGGGGACTCCCACAATGAGCAGTTCTTC. The V and J genes are TRBV25-1 and TRBJ2-1; 7 bases agree with TRBD2. Germline loops: CDR1 MGHDK, CDR2 SYGVNS. This CDR3 spans 13 amino acids.

The chain joins TRBV5-1 to TRBJ2-7; the D is unclear. Between the trimmed V and J ends, which lost 2 bases and 6 bases, there was a span of 12 bases. Germline values: CDR1 SGHRS, CDR2 YFSETQ. CDR3 length equals 13 residues. The CDR3 DNA follows: TGCGCCAGCAGCTTACTCATGGGCAGCGAGCAGTACTTC. This gives the protein CASSLLMGSEQYF.

This clone occurred a few times. The V call is TRBV19, the J call TRBJ1-6, with 9 bases identical to TRBD1. Germline V gives CDR1 LNHDA, CDR2 SQIVND (reference sequence). Trimming removed 4 bases from V and 10 bases from J; junction bases left unmatched: 11. This CDR3 region has 16 residues. CDR3 DNA sequence: TGTGCCAGTAGTACCCAACAGGGGGCGGTCGGATCACCCCTCCACTTT. Its protein product is CASSTQQGAVGSPLHF.

V gene TRBV7-3 combines with J gene TRBJ1-1; 8 bases are a match to TRBD1. This CDR3 is 13 amino acids long. CDR1 SGHTA and CDR2 FQGTGA come from the germline V gene. The junction had 2 bases not matched to a gene; V was cut back by 5 bases and J by 3 bases. CDR3 amino acids: CASSGQGDTEAFF. CDR3 coding DNA: TGTGCCAGCAGCGGACAGGGAGACACTGAAGCTTTCTTT. Using reference TRBV7-3 and TRBJ1-1 for the parts outside the CDR3, the full variable domain is GAGVSQTPSNKVTEKGKYVELRCDPISGHTALYWYRQSLGQGPEFLIYFQGTGAADDSGLPNDRFFAVRPEGSVSTLKIQRTERGDSAVYLCASSGQGDTEAFFGQGTRLTVV.

This chain joins TRBV6-1 and TRBJ2-6; a possible D gene is TRBD1 (5 bases). The germline gives CDR1 MNHNS, CDR2 SASEGT. V lost 2 bases and J lost 2, with 7 bases in between. The CDR3 length is 15 residues. CDR3 sequence: CASSERTTGANVLTF. DNA of the CDR3: TGTGCCAGCAGTGAAAGGACAACTGGGGCCAACGTCCTGACTTTC.

V is TRBV2 and J is TRBJ1-2; D not certain. The CDR3 extends over 12 amino acids. Trimming left V 6 bases short and J 4 bases short, with 9 bases between. Germline assignment: CDR1 SNHLY and CDR2 FYNNEI. The CDR3 DNA reads TGTGCCAGCAGGAGGCAATTCTATGGCTACACCTTC. The encoded protein is CASRRQFYGYTF.

V is TRBV5-6 and J is TRBJ1-2; D call uncertain. CDR3 length: 13 amino acids. Germline V gene lookup returns CDR1 SGHDT and CDR2 YYEEEE. V lost 4 bases, J lost 8 bases, and 15 bases lay in between. CDR3 in DNA: TGTGCCAGCAGCCCACCAGCCCGGAGCGGCTACACCTTC. Translated: CASSPPARSGYTF.

The CDR3 is CASSFFEVAGNTIYF. CDR3 DNA: TGTGCCAGCAGCTTTTTCGAGGTTGCTGGAAACACCATATATTTT. The chain joins TRBV7-2 to TRBJ1-3, with no clear D. The ends were cut back, 3 bases at V and 2 bases at J, with 11 bases in the middle. From germline, CDR1 is SGHTA and CDR2 FQGNSA. This CDR3 has 15 amino acids.

This clone was seen just once. The chain has TRBV19 and TRBJ1-1; D remains unclear. Trimming shortened V by 7 bases and J by 6 bases, and 15 bases separated the two germline ends. The CDR3 contains 13 residues. Germline V gives CDR1 LNHDA, CDR2 SQIVND (reference sequence). The chain's CDR3 is CASTPLEAAEAFF. The CDR3, as DNA: TGTGCCAGTACCCCCCTCGAGGCGGCTGAAGCTTTCTTT.

This clone has a single count. The sample contains more than one DNA sequence encoding this CDR3. The rearrangement joins TRBV5-1 to TRBJ1-5, with TRBD1 as a possible D gene (6 bases). V was shortened by 3 bases and J by 2 bases, with 9 bases between the two germline ends. This CDR3 is 14 amino acids long. Germline V lookup: CDR1 SGHRS, CDR2 YFSETQ. The CDR3 sequence is CASSSGGGNQPQHF. CDR3 in DNA: TGCGCCAGCAGCTCGGGGGGCGGCAATCAGCCCCAGCATTTT.

The V and J genes are TRBV9 and TRBJ2-3, with D unresolved. Germline CDR1 reads SGDLS; CDR2 reads YYNGEE. With 3 bases removed from V and 5 bases from J, the gap between germline ends came to 4 bases. The CDR3 is 11 residues long. The CDR3 here is CASSELDTQYF. The CDR3 nucleotides read TGTGCCAGCAGCGAGCTAGATACGCAGTATTTT.

The chain combines TRBV10-1 with TRBJ1-3; D not resolved. This CDR3 region has 13 residues. Trimming left V 7 bases short and J 5 bases short, with 12 bases between. Germline loops: CDR1 WNHNN, CDR2 SYGVQD (reference sequence). CDR3 protein: CASKGVRRNTIYF. As DNA, the CDR3 is TGCGCCAGCAAGGGAGTGCGCAGAAACACCATATATTTT.